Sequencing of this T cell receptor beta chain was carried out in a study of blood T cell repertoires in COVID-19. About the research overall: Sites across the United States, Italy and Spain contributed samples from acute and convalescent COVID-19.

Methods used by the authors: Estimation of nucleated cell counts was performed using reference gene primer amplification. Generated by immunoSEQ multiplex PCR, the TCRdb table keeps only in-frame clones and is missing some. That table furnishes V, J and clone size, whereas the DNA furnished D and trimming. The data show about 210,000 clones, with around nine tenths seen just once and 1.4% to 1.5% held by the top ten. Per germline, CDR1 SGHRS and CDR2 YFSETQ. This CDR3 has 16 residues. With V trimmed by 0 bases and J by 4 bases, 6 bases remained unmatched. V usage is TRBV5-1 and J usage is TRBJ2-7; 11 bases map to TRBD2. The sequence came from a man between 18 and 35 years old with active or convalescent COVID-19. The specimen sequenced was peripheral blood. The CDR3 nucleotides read TGCGCCAGCAGCTTGGCCACTAGCGGGAGCTTGTACGAGCAGTACTTC. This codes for CASSLATSGSLYEQYF.